This TCR beta chain stems from a study of T cells in Graves' hyperthyroidism and ophthalmopathy. Amplified regions were TCR beta CDR3 sequences from RNA transcripts. First-round RT-PCR of the TCR CDR3 relied on the HTBI primer set. MiXCR, run by TCRdb on the multiplex PCR reads, gives a single entry per CDR3 protein. The sample holds hundreds of thousands of distinct CDR3 sequences; roughly 15% are singletons and the top ten take about 30%. This CDR3 has 11 residues. V shed 6 bases and J shed 4 bases, with 6 bases lying between them. This clonotype was counted at least ten times. The material sequenced was blood. The rearrangement links TRBV12-3 or TRBV12-4 to TRBJ1-2; no clear D. This TCR derives from a woman between 18 and 29 years old with Graves' ophthalmopathy. CDR3 DNA: TGTGCCAGCAGGGGCGGCTATGGCTACACCTTC. This gives the protein CASRGGYGYTF.